This TCR beta chain was identified in a study of T cell changes during pregnancy in multiple sclerosis. There are 15 residues in the CDR3. V dropped 5 bases and J dropped 7 bases, with 21 bases sitting between them. Looked up from germline, CDR1 is SGHTA and CDR2 is FQGTGA. The method was immunoSEQ multiplex PCR; TCRdb's version includes in-frame clones alone and lacks a portion of them. The profile covers tens of thousands of clones, with 75% to 95% appearing a single time and about 0.51% taken by the ten largest. The chain is built from TRBV7-3 and TRBJ2-7; D might be TRBD1 (5 bases). The material sequenced was CD4+ T cells from peripheral blood mononuclear cells, taken in the second trimester of pregnancy. The TCR sequence derives from a female donor in good health, enrolled as a control in a pregnancy study. As DNA, the CDR3 is TGTGCCAGCAGCCTCCTCGGGCAGGGCTCCCGGGAGCAGTACTTC. Translation gives CASSLLGQGSREQYF.